This T cell receptor (beta chain) was observed in a study of blood T cell repertoires in COVID-19. The overall study: Sites in the United States, Italy and Spain provided acute and convalescent COVID-19 samples. From T cells, B-cell-depleted T cells, or PBMCs came the material, which was cDNA or gDNA.

Under the authors' procedure: Nucleated cell number was recorded as an estimate derived from reference gene primer amplification. TCRdb's copy holds only in-frame clones and misses some; the assay was immunoSEQ multiplex PCR. V, J and clone size derive from that table, while D and trimming were established from the DNA sequence. The table has roughly 260,000 clones, about 88% seen once; the top ten hold 2% to 2.5%. This TCR derives from a woman aged 40 to 50 who had recovered from COVID-19. The specimen sequenced was peripheral blood.

For the CDR3, the DNA is TGTGCCAGCAGCTTTAGCGCCCTCTCCTACGAGCAGTACTTC. Its translation: CASSFSALSYEQYF. This sequence joins TRBV5-6 and TRBJ2-7; perhaps TRBD2 as D (5 bases). CDR3 size: 14 residues. From germline, CDR1 is SGHDT and CDR2 YYEEEE. The germline V and J ends were trimmed by 2 bases and 0 bases, with 9 bases remaining between them.